These 31 T cell receptor beta chains originate from one sample sequenced in a study of CD8+ T cells in alopecia areata. Extraction and reverse transcription of RNA yielded cDNA as the sequencing template. TCRdb's copy holds only in-frame clones and misses some; the assay was immunoSEQ multiplex PCR. Among 120,000 or so clones listed, around two fifths were seen once. The sequencing sample was made of CD4+ T cells sorted from blood. The receptor source for this set is a human donor with alopecia areata.

A note on this clone: Distinct nucleotide sequences in the sample also encode this CDR3. J is TRBJ2-5 and V is TRBV5-1, with D possibly matching TRBD1 (6 bases). Germline V lookup: CDR1 SGHRS, CDR2 YFSETQ. V lost 0 bases to trimming and J lost 3 bases, with 6 bases between them. This CDR3 region has 13 residues. The CDR3 here is CASSLGTEETQYF. In DNA, the CDR3 is TGCGCCAGCAGCTTGGGGACAGAAGAGACCCAGTACTTC.

V gene TRBV18 combines with J gene TRBJ1-1; D gene ambiguous. CDR3 size: 14 residues. Germline CDR1 KGHSH, CDR2 LQKENI. The V and J ends lost 4 bases and 1 base respectively, with 10 bases between them. CDR3 in DNA: TGTGCCAGCTCACACACCGAAGAGAACACTGAAGCTTTCTTT. This sequence encodes CASSHTEENTEAFF. Together with reference TRBV18 and TRBJ1-1, the CDR3 gives the full variable domain: NAGVMQNPRHLVRRRGQEARLRCSPMKGHSHVYWYRQLPEEGLKFMVYLQKENIIDESGMPKERFSAEFPKEGPSILRIQQVVRGDSAAYFCASSHTEENTEAFFGQGTRLTVV.

This clone showed up just a few times. The V and J genes are TRBV7-9 and TRBJ1-2; D unresolved. This CDR3 region has 15 residues. Germline lookup yields CDR1 SEHNR and CDR2 FQNEAQ (reference sequence). Trimming stripped 3 bases from V and 1 base from J, with 12 bases between. The CDR3 nucleotides read TGTGCCAGCAGCTTTGCACAGACTCATAACTATGGCTACACCTTC. This encodes CASSFAQTHNYGYTF.

V is TRBV2 and J is TRBJ2-1, with no clear D. The V gene's germline CDR1 is SNHLY and CDR2 FYNNEI. The CDR3 loop spans 12 amino acids. V lost 1 base, J lost 9 bases, and 7 bases lay in between. CDR3 sequence: CASSEEVGEQFF. In nucleotides, the CDR3 is TGTGCCAGCAGTGAAGAAGTCGGTGAGCAGTTCTTC.

This chain connects TRBV29-1 to TRBJ2-3, with 8 bases matching TRBD1. J gave up 4 bases and V 5 bases, and 8 bases lay outside the gene matches. CDR3 size: 14 residues. Germline values: CDR1 SQVTM, CDR2 ANQGSEA. CDR3 in DNA: TGCAGCGTTAACTTCAGGGGGCCGGCAGATACGCAGTATTTT. It codes for CSVNFRGPADTQYF.

Only a few counts were recorded for this clone. The V and J genes are TRBV7-2 and TRBJ2-3; the match to TRBD2 covers 9 bases. CDR3 length: 16 amino acids. J gave up 2 bases and V 5 bases, and 8 bases lay outside the gene matches. CDR1 is SGHTA, CDR2 FQGNSA, per germline. The CDR3 DNA is TGTGCCAGCAGCCTAAGTAGCGGGGGATACACAGATACGCAGTATTTT. Its protein is CASSLSSGGYTDTQYF.

The V call is TRBV29-1, the J call TRBJ2-2; D may be TRBD1 (6 bases). The ends were cut back, 2 bases at V and 4 bases at J, with 14 bases in the middle. Germline values: CDR1 SQVTM, CDR2 ANQGSEA. The CDR3 runs 15 residues. The CDR3 DNA follows: TGCAGCGTTGAAACAGCTCAGGGGCGCACCGGGGAGCTGTTTTTT. As protein: CSVETAQGRTGELFF.

The J gene is TRBJ2-5, the V gene TRBV30; D tentatively reads TRBD1 or TRBD2 (6 bases each). The CDR3 sequence is 15 residues long. Trimming shortened V by 5 bases and J by 7 bases, and 23 bases separated the two germline ends. CDR1 and CDR2 (germline): GTSNPN, SVGIG (reference sequence). The CDR3 is CAWSQNLGGRGTQYF. The CDR3 region has the DNA TGTGCCTGGTCCCAGAACTTGGGAGGCAGGGGGACCCAGTACTTC.

The V gene is TRBV30, the J gene TRBJ1-4, with D possibly TRBD1 on 6 matching bases. The CDR3 contains 15 residues. CDR1 is GTSNPN and CDR2 is SVGIG in the germline V gene (reference sequence). Trimming removed 2 bases from V and 7 bases from J, with 17 bases in between. The CDR3 sequence: CAWSTRGRASEKLFF. In DNA form, the CDR3 reads TGTGCCTGGAGTACCAGGGGACGGGCTAGTGAAAAACTGTTTTTT.

The chain links TRBV7-9 to TRBJ2-3; D remains unclear. V was pared by 3 bases and J by 4 bases, with 8 bases between. The CDR3 totals 13 residues. From germline, CDR1 is SEHNR and CDR2 FQNEAQ (reference sequence). CDR3 sequence (DNA): TGTGCCAGCAGCTTGGCTTGGGCAGATACGCAGTATTTT. This gives the protein CASSLAWADTQYF.

This clone occurred a few times. The gene calls are TRBV18 and TRBJ1-1; D might be TRBD1 (5 bases). Germline CDR1 KGHSH, CDR2 LQKENI. V dropped 3 bases and J dropped 7 bases, with 12 bases sitting between them. The CDR3 runs to 13 residues. In nucleotides, the CDR3 is TGTGCCAGCTCACCGAAAGGGGACTTTGAAGCTTTCTTT. This translates into CASSPKGDFEAFF.

This clone was observed a single time. The chain is built from TRBV7-2 and TRBJ1-2, with TRBD1 matching over 7 bases. Germline V gives CDR1 SGHTA, CDR2 FQGNSA. V lost 2 bases and J lost 4; bases outside the gene matches: 7. The CDR3 sequence is 15 residues long. The CDR3 DNA sequence: TGTGCCAGCAGCTTAATTGGCGGGACAGTCTATGGCTACACCTTC. Protein sequence: CASSLIGGTVYGYTF.

The CDR3 region has the DNA TGTGCCAGCAGCCGCTATGTGGATACGCAGTATTTT. Translating it yields CASSRYVDTQYF. The rearrangement links TRBV7-2 to TRBJ2-3; no firm D call. Trimming cost V 5 bases and J 6 bases, with 9 bases left between them. Germline CDR1 and CDR2: SGHTA and FQGNSA. The CDR3 spans 12 residues. Combining the CDR3 with reference TRBV7-2 and TRBJ2-3 gives the whole variable domain GAGVSQSPSNKVTEKGKDVELRCDPISGHTALYWYRQSLGQGLEFLIYFQGNSAPDKSGLPSDRFSAERTGGSVSTLTIQRTQQEDSAVYLCASSRYVDTQYFGPGTRLTVL.

This clone turned up a few times. The chain recombines TRBV20-1 with TRBJ1-2; D unclear. Per the germline V gene, CDR1 is DFQATT and CDR2 is SNEGSKA (reference sequence). CDR3 length: 10 amino acids. CDR3 bases: TGCAGAGTAGCGGATTATGGCTACACCTTC. It codes for CRVADYGYTF.

The chain links TRBV11-2 to TRBJ2-2; D is unresolved. Trimming stripped 0 bases from V and 2 bases from J, with 7 bases between. The V gene's germline CDR1 is SGHAT and CDR2 FQNNGV. The CDR3 length is 15 residues. The CDR3 spells CASSLDPPNTGELFF. The CDR3 nucleotides read TGTGCCAGCAGCTTAGACCCGCCAAACACCGGGGAGCTGTTTTTT.

This clone was seen only a few times. The chain is built from TRBV29-1 and TRBJ1-5; D is undetermined. CDR3 length equals 14 residues. Trimming stripped 1 base from V and 0 bases from J, with 7 bases between. Per germline, CDR1 SQVTM and CDR2 ANQGSEA. The CDR3 sequence is CSVEGVDSNQPQHF. The CDR3 DNA is TGCAGCGTTGAAGGGGTGGATAGCAATCAGCCCCAGCATTTT.

The chain employs TRBV27 and TRBJ2-3; D may be TRBD1 (5 bases). Deletions cut 4 bases from V and 4 bases from J, with 9 bases between. This CDR3 region has 13 residues. The germline V gene encodes CDR1 MNHEY and CDR2 SMNVEV (reference sequence). The CDR3 nucleotides read TGTGCCAGCAGTTGGACAATAGCAGATACGCAGTATTTT. It specifies CASSWTIADTQYF.

The chain recombines TRBV4-2 with TRBJ2-1; TRBD2 aligns across 8 bases. V shed 1 base, J shed 5 bases, and the junction held 10 bases outside the gene matches. This CDR3 region has 17 residues. CDR1 and CDR2 (germline): LGHNA, YNFKEQ. The CDR3 sequence is CASSQARGLAGNNEQFF. As DNA, the CDR3 is TGTGCCAGCAGCCAAGCACGCGGGCTAGCGGGTAACAATGAGCAGTTCTTC.

The chain combines TRBV7-2 with TRBJ1-5, with unresolved D. The V end was cut by 1 base, the J end by 3 bases, with 4 bases between. Germline V lookup: CDR1 SGHTA, CDR2 FQGNSA. This CDR3 has 13 amino acids. CDR3 DNA: TGTGCCAGCAGCTTAGGGGACAATCAGCCCCAGCATTTT. Translated, it gives CASSLGDNQPQHF.

The chain uses TRBV28 and TRBJ2-7, with a weak D call TRBD1 (5 bases). Trimming stripped 6 bases from V and 3 bases from J, with 15 bases between. The germline CDR1 and CDR2 sequences are MDHEN and SYDVKM. The CDR3 totals 14 residues. CDR3: CASRRTRVGYEQYF. The CDR3 nucleotides read TGTGCCAGCAGGCGAACCAGGGTGGGCTACGAGCAGTACTTC.

This clone was detected only a few times. The chain recombines TRBV19 with TRBJ2-6; no clear D. Per germline, CDR1 LNHDA and CDR2 SQIVND (reference sequence). This CDR3 spans 15 amino acids. V shed 4 bases and J shed 0 bases, with 7 bases lying between them. CDR3 sequence: CASSKALSGANVLTF. The CDR3 bases are TGTGCCAGTAGTAAAGCTCTCTCTGGGGCCAACGTCCTGACTTTC.

The rearrangement uses TRBV29-1 and TRBJ1-4; D possibly corresponds to TRBD1 (6 bases). The length of the CDR3 is 14 residues. Germline-derived CDR1 and CDR2 are SQVTM and ANQGSEA. V lost 7 bases and J 10 bases, leaving 22 bases between the germline ends. The DNA of the CDR3 is TGCAGCGGAATCGGGACAATCGATGGGGGAAAACTGTTTTTT. This sequence encodes CSGIGTIDGGKLFF.

The CDR3 is CASSQLTSSYEQYF. The CDR3 DNA sequence: TGCGCCAGCAGCCAACTAACAAGCTCCTACGAGCAGTACTTC. V usage is TRBV4-3 and J usage is TRBJ2-7; D gene unclear. CDR3 length: 14 amino acids. Germline V CDR1 and CDR2: LGHNA, YSLEER. The V end was cut by 2 bases, the J end by 0 bases, with 8 bases between.

The table lists this clone with a few counts. The V call is TRBV18, the J call TRBJ2-3; D is possibly TRBD2 (5 bases). The CDR3 sequence is 13 residues long. The germline CDR1 and CDR2 sequences are KGHSH and LQKENI. Trimming shortened V by 4 bases and J by 3 bases, and 8 bases separated the two germline ends. The DNA for the CDR3 is TGTGCCAGCTCACTCGGGGTTACAGATACGCAGTATTTT. The encoded protein is CASSLGVTDTQYF.

The rearrangement uses TRBV6-6 and TRBJ2-7; 12 nucleotides align to TRBD2. Per the germline V gene, CDR1 is MNHNY and CDR2 is SVGAGI (reference sequence). This CDR3 is built from 16 residues. V was clipped by 5 bases and J by 3 bases; unmatched bases: 8. The CDR3 loop is CASSKSGTSGYYEQYF. The CDR3 DNA reads TGTGCCAGCAGTAAAAGCGGGACTAGCGGGTACTACGAGCAGTACTTC.

CDR3 sequence: CAWSVVREANVLTF. CDR3 in DNA: TGTGCCTGGAGTGTCGTTAGGGAAGCCAACGTCCTGACTTTC. The chain uses TRBV30 and TRBJ2-6; D is unresolved. CDR1 and CDR2 from the germline V gene are GTSNPN and SVGIG (reference sequence). This CDR3 region has 14 residues. V dropped 0 bases and J dropped 7 bases, with 10 bases sitting between them.

This clone was observed a few times. The gene calls are TRBV5-6 and TRBJ2-5; 11 nucleotides agree with TRBD1. CDR3 length: 15 residues. In germline, CDR1 is SGHDT, CDR2 YYEEEE. Trimming cost V 3 bases and J 2 bases; bases outside gene matches: 3. CDR3 loop: CASSSDRGLQETQYF. CDR3 in DNA: TGTGCCAGCAGCTCGGACAGGGGGCTTCAAGAGACCCAGTACTTC. Drawing the rest from reference TRBV5-6 and TRBJ2-5, the complete variable domain is DAGVTQSPTHLIKTRGQQVTLRCSPKSGHDTVSWYQQALGQGPQFIFQYYEEEERQRGNFPDRFSGHQFPNYSSELNVNALLLGDSALYLCASSSDRGLQETQYFGPGTRLLVL.

This clone has a handful of counts. This chain uses TRBV10-3 with TRBJ2-1; TRBD1 agrees at 9 bases. Germline assignment: CDR1 ENHRY and CDR2 SYGVKD. The CDR3 length is 12 residues. Germline trimming cut 6 bases from V and 10 bases from J; bases unmatched to any gene: 4. The CDR3 region has the DNA TGTGCCATCAGCGGGACAGGGACCGAGCAGTTCTTC. Translation: CAISGTGTEQFF.

This clone showed up just a few times. V is TRBV25-1 and J is TRBJ2-1; 9 bases match TRBD1. Germline loops: CDR1 MGHDK, CDR2 SYGVNS. The CDR3 totals 15 residues. Unmatched junction bases numbered 5, after V lost 4 bases and J lost 4 bases. The CDR3 sequence: CASSAGQGWYNEQFF. Written as DNA, the CDR3 is TGTGCCAGCAGTGCGGGACAGGGTTGGTACAATGAGCAGTTCTTC.

This sequence joins TRBV14 and TRBJ1-4; TRBD1 might be the D (6 bases). CDR1 and CDR2 (germline): SGHDN, FVKESK. The CDR3 totals 14 residues. Trimming pared 2 bases from V and 8 bases from J, leaving 12 bases between. As DNA, the CDR3 is TGTGCCAGCAGCCAACCGGCAGGGGCGGAAAAACTGTTTTTT. It yields the protein CASSQPAGAEKLFF.

This chain uses TRBV15 with TRBJ1-4; the D gene is possibly TRBD1 (6 bases). The CDR3 is made up of 12 amino acids. Germline V gene sequence: CDR1 LNHNV, CDR2 YYDKDF (reference sequence). V was pared by 3 bases and J by 8 bases, with 7 bases between. CDR3 nucleotides: TGTGCCACCAGCAGGACAGGAGAAAAACTGTTTTTT. It encodes CATSRTGEKLFF.